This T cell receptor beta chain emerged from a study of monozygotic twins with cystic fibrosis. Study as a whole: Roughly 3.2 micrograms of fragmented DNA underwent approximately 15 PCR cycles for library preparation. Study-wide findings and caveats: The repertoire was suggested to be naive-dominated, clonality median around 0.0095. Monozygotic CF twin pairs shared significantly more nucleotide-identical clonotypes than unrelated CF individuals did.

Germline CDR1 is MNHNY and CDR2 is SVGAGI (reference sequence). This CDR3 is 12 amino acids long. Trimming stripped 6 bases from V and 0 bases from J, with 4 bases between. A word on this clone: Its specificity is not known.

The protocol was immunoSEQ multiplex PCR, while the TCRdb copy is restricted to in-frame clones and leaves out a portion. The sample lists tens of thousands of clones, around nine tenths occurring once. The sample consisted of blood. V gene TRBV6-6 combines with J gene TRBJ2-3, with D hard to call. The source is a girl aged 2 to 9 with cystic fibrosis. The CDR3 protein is CASRPSTDTQYF. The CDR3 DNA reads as TGTGCCAGCAGACCTAGCACAGATACGCAGTATTTT.